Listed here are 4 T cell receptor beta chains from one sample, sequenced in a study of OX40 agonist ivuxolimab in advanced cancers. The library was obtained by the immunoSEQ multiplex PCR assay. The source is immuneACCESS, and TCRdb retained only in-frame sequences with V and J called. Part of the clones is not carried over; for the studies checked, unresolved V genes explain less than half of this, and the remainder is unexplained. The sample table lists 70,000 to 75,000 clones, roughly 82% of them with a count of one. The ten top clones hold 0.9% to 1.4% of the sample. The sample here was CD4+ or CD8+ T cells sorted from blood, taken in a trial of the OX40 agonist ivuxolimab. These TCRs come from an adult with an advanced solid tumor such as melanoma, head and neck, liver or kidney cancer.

The CDR3 DNA reads TGTGCCAGTCGAGCGGGGGCGGACACCGGGGAGCTGTTTTTT. Translated, it gives CASRAGADTGELFF. V and J are TRBV2 and TRBJ2-2, with 8 bases aligning to TRBD2. V trimming: 9 bases; J trimming: 3 bases; junction bases outside the gene matches: 6. Germline CDR1 SNHLY, CDR2 FYNNEI. This CDR3 has 14 residues.

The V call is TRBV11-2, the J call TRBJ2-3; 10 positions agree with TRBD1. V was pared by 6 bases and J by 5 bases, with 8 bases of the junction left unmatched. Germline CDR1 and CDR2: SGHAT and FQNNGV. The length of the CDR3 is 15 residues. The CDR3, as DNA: TGTGCCAGCAGGCCTGACAGGGGGCAGAGAGATACGCAGTATTTT. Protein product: CASRPDRGQRDTQYF.

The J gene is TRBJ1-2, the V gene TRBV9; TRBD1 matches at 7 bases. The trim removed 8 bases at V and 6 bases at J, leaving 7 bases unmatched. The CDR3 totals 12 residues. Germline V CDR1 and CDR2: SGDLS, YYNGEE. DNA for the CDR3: TGTGCCAGTGGGGGCAGGGGGAATGGCTACACCTTC. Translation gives CASGGRGNGYTF.

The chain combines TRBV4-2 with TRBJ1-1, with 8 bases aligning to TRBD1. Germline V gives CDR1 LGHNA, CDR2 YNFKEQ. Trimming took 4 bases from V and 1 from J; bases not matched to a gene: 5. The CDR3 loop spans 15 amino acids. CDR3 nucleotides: TGTGCCAGCAGCCCCCTGACAGGGGCGAACACTGAAGCTTTCTTT. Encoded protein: CASSPLTGANTEAFF.